These 14 T cell receptor beta chains originate from one sample sequenced in a study of blood T cell repertoires in COVID-19 (dated by TCRdb to the early 2020s). The library was made by the immunoSEQ multiplex PCR assay. What TCRdb holds here is the immuneACCESS table cut down to in-frame rearrangements. Part of the clones is not present; checked against another copy, under half of the missing clones reflect an unresolved V gene, and the others are unexplained. This sample gives fewer than 120,000 clones in total; 80% to 90% of them show up just once. The top ten clones comprise approximately 17% of the sample. Specimen: peripheral blood. The receptors here all came from a woman in her sixties or seventies with acute or convalescent COVID-19.

V gene TRBV7-2 combines with J gene TRBJ2-3, with 7 bases lining up with TRBD2. The V and J ends lost 6 bases and 2 bases, in that order; junction bases with no gene match: 2. This CDR3 is built from 13 residues. The germline V gene has CDR1 SGHTA and CDR2 FQGNSA. As DNA, the CDR3 is TGTGCCAGCAGTAGGGACTACACAGATACGCAGTATTTT. Protein: CASSRDYTDTQYF.

This chain links TRBV5-1 with TRBJ1-5; D ambiguous. Germline assignment: CDR1 SGHRS and CDR2 YFSETQ. This CDR3 is built from 15 residues. Between the trimmed V and J ends, which lost 0 bases and 6 bases, there was a span of 13 bases. CDR3 coding DNA: TGCGCCAGCAGCTTGGCGGGGAGGATAGGTCAGCCCCAGCATTTT. It yields the protein CASSLAGRIGQPQHF.

The rearrangement links TRBV18 to TRBJ2-5; D not certain. CDR1 is KGHSH, CDR2 LQKENI, per germline. The CDR3 extends over 10 amino acids. Deletions cut 8 bases from V and 2 bases from J, with 3 bases between. CDR3 sequence: CASAQETQYF. In nucleotides, the CDR3 is TGTGCCAGCGCGCAAGAGACCCAGTACTTC.

This chain connects TRBV11-3 to TRBJ1-6; 7 nucleotides line up with TRBD1. Germline assignment: CDR1 SGHNT and CDR2 YENEEA. The CDR3 extends over 15 amino acids. The ends lost 2 bases at V and 6 bases at J; junction bases unmatched: 4. The DNA for the CDR3 is TGTGCCAGCAGCTTATACACAGGGGCTAATTCACCCCTCCACTTT. It yields the protein CASSLYTGANSPLHF.

This clone is a singleton in its sample. The V call is TRBV27, the J call TRBJ1-1; weak D call: TRBD1 (5 bases). Germline V gene sequence: CDR1 MNHEY, CDR2 SMNVEV (reference sequence). The CDR3 extends over 13 amino acids. Trimming removed 1 base from V and 6 bases from J, with 9 bases in between. DNA of the CDR3: TGTGCCAGCAGTTTATTGGGGGGAGCTGAAGCTTTCTTT. Amino acids: CASSLLGGAEAFF.

The gene calls are TRBV7-9 and TRBJ2-7; 8 bases fit TRBD2. V lost 6 bases and J lost 2; bases outside the gene matches: 6. The CDR3 spans 14 residues. The germline CDR1 and CDR2 sequences are SEHNR and FQNEAQ (reference sequence). The CDR3 DNA reads as TGTGCCAGCAGACCCAGCGGGGGAACCTACGAGCAGTACTTC. Amino acid sequence: CASRPSGGTYEQYF.

The chain recombines TRBV9 with TRBJ2-2; D possibly corresponds to TRBD2 (6 bases). Germline-derived CDR1 and CDR2 are SGDLS and YYNGEE. The CDR3 spans 15 residues. Between the trimmed V and J ends, which lost 4 bases and 1 base, there was a span of 11 bases. For the CDR3, the DNA is TGTGCCAGCAGCAACCGGGACTGGAACACCGGGGAGCTGTTTTTT. Translation gives CASSNRDWNTGELFF.

The chain carries TRBV4-3 and TRBJ2-7; possible D gene TRBD2, 5 bases. Germline V gives CDR1 LGHNA, CDR2 YSLEER. The CDR3 consists of 16 residues. V was trimmed by 0 bases and J by 0 bases, leaving 12 bases between them. The CDR3 protein is CASSQDGRESSYEQYF. Here the CDR3 DNA reads TGCGCCAGCAGCCAAGACGGAAGGGAGAGCTCCTACGAGCAGTACTTC.

V is TRBV4-2 and J is TRBJ1-2, with TRBD1 as a possible D gene (5 bases). Germline lookup yields CDR1 LGHNA and CDR2 YNFKEQ. CDR3 size: 15 residues. The ends were cut back, 0 bases at V and 6 bases at J, with 14 bases in the middle. CDR3 protein: CASSQDRRVTDGYTF. DNA for the CDR3: TGTGCCAGCAGCCAAGATCGGAGGGTGACAGATGGCTACACCTTC.

The chain has TRBV27 and TRBJ2-3; D is ambiguous. The CDR3 consists of 13 residues. Trimming removed 3 bases from V and 0 bases from J, with 4 bases in between. Looked up from germline, CDR1 is MNHEY and CDR2 is SMNVEV (reference sequence). CDR3 region: CASSFSSTDTQYF. The CDR3 DNA reads as TGTGCCAGCAGTTTCTCTAGCACAGATACGCAGTATTTT.

The rearrangement links TRBV6-1 to TRBJ1-3; TRBD1 might be the D (6 bases). The germline V gene encodes CDR1 MNHNS and CDR2 SASEGT. Trimming took 3 bases from V and 4 from J, leaving 13 bases between them. The CDR3 is made up of 15 amino acids. The chain's CDR3 is CASSETGAQGNTIYF. CDR3 sequence (DNA): TGTGCCAGCAGTGAGACAGGCGCTCAGGGAAACACCATATATTTT.

The chain carries TRBV14 and TRBJ1-1; 8 bases line up with TRBD1. The CDR3 contains 13 residues. V lost 0 bases, J lost 11 bases, and 5 bases stayed unmatched. The germline V gene encodes CDR1 SGHDN and CDR2 FVKESK. The CDR3 spells CASSQEAGGLAFF. The CDR3 DNA follows: TGTGCCAGCAGCCAAGAGGCAGGGGGCTTGGCTTTCTTT.

This chain connects TRBV3-1 (or the pseudogene TRBV3-2) to TRBJ2-2; TRBD1 might be the D (5 bases). From germline, CDR1 is LGHDT and CDR2 YNNKEL (reference sequence). The CDR3 sequence is 13 residues long. V lost 4 bases and J lost 4, with 7 bases in between. The CDR3 is CASSPGSTGELFF. For the CDR3, the DNA is TGTGCCAGCAGCCCAGGGTCCACCGGGGAGCTGTTTTTT.

The rearrangement uses TRBV2 and TRBJ2-7; tentatively, D is TRBD2 (5 bases). The CDR3 spans 13 residues. CDR1 SNHLY and CDR2 FYNNEI come from the germline V gene. Trimming removed 6 bases at V and 2 bases at J, with 11 bases between. The CDR3: CASSQDSAYEQYF. CDR3 nucleotide sequence: TGTGCCAGCAGCCAGGACTCTGCCTACGAGCAGTACTTC.